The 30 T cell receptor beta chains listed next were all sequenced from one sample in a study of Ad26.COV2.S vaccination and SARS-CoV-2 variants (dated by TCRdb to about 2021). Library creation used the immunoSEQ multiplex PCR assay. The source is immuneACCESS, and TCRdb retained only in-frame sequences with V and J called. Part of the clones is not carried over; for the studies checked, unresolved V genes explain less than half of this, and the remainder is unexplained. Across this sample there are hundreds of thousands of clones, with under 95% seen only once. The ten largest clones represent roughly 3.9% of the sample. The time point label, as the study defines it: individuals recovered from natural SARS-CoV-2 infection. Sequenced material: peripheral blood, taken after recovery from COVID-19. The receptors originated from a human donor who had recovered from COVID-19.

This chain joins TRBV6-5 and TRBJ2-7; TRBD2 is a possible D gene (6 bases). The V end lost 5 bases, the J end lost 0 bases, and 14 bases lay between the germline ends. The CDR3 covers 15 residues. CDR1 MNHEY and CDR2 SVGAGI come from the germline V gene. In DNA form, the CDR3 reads TGTGCCAGCAGTCCCGGGACTTTTATCTCCTACGAGCAGTACTTC. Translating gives CASSPGTFISYEQYF.

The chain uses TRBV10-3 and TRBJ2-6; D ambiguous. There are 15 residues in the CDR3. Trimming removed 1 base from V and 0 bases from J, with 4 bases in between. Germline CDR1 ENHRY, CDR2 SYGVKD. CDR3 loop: CAISEYSSGANVLTF. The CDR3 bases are TGTGCCATCAGTGAGTATAGCTCTGGGGCCAACGTCCTGACTTTC.

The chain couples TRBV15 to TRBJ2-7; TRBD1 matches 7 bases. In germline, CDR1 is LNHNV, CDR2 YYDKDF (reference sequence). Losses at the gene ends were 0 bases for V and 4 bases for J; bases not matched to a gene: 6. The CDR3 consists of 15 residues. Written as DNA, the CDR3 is TGTGCCACCAGCAGAGAGAGGGGGCTCGGGTACGAGCAGTACTTC. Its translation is CATSRERGLGYEQYF.

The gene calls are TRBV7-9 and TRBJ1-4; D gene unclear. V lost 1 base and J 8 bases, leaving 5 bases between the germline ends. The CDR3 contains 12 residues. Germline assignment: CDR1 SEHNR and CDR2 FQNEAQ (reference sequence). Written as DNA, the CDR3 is TGTGCCAGCAGCTTAGTTAAGGAAAAACTGTTTTTT. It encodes CASSLVKEKLFF.

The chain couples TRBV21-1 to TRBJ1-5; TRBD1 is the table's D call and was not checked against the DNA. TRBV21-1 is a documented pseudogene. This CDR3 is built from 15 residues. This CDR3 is CASSKTGNSNQPQHF. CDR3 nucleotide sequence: TGTGCCAGCAGCAAAACAGGGAATAGCAATCAGCCCCAGCATTTT.

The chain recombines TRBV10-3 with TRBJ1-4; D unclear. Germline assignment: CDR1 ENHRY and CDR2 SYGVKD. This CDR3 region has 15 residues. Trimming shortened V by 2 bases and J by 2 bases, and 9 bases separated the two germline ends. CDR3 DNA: TGTGCCATCAGTGAGAGTTTCCCTACTAATGAAAAACTGTTTTTT. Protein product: CAISESFPTNEKLFF.

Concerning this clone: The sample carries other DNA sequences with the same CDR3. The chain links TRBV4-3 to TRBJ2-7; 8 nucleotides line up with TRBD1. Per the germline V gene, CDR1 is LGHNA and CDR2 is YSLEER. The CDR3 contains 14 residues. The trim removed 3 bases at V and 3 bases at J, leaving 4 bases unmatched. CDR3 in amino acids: CASSQGTGIYEQYF. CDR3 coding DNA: TGCGCCAGCAGCCAGGGGACAGGAATCTACGAGCAGTACTTC.

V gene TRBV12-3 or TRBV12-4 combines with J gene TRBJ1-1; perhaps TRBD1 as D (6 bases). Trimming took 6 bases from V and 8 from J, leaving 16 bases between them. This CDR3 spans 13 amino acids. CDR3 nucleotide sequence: TGTGCCAGCAGCCGACAACAGGGAACAGAAGCTTTCTTT. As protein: CASSRQQGTEAFF.

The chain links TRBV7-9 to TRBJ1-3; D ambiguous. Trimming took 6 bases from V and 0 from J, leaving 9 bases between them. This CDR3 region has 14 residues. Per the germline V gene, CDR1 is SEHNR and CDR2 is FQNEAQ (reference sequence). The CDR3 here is CASSRGDSGNTIYF. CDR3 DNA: TGTGCCAGCAGTCGTGGGGACTCTGGAAACACCATATATTTT.

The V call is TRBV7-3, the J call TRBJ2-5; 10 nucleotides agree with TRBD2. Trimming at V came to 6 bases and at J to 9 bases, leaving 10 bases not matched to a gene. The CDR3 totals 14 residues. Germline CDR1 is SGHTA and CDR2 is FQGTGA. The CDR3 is CASRRELAGKPQYF. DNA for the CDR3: TGTGCCAGCAGACGAGAACTAGCGGGGAAGCCCCAGTACTTC.

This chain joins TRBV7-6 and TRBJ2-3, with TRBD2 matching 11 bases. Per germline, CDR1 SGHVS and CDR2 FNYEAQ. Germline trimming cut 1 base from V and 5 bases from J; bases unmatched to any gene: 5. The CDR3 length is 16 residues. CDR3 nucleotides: TGTGCCAGCAGCTTAGGTAGCGGGGGGGCCGTAGATACGCAGTATTTT. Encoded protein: CASSLGSGGAVDTQYF.

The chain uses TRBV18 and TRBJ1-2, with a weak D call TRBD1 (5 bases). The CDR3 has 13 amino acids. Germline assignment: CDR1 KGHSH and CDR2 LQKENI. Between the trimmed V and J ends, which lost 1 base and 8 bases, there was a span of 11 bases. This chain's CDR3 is CASSPLDGGGYTF. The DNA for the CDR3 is TGTGCCAGCTCACCACTGGACGGGGGAGGCTACACCTTC. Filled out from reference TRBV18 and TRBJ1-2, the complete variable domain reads NAGVMQNPRHLVRRRGQEARLRCSPMKGHSHVYWYRQLPEEGLKFMVYLQKENIIDESGMPKERFSAEFPKEGPSILRIQQVVRGDSAAYFCASSPLDGGGYTFGSGTRLTVV.

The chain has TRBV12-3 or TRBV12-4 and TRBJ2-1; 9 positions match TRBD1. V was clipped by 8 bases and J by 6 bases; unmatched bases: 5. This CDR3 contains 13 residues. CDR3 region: CASGDRVFNEQFF. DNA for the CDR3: TGTGCCAGCGGGGACAGGGTCTTCAATGAGCAGTTCTTC.

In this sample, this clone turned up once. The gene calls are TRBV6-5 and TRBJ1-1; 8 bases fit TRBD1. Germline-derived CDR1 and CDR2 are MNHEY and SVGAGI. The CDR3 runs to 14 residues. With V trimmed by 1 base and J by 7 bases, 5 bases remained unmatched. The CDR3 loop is CASSYFPGQGEAFF. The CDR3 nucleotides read TGTGCCAGCAGTTACTTCCCCGGACAGGGTGAAGCTTTCTTT.

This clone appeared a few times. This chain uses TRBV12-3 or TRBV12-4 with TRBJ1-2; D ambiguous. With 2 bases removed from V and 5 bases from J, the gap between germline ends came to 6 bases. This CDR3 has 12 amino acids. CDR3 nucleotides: TGTGCCAGCAGTTTAAGCAGATATGGCTACACCTTC. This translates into CASSLSRYGYTF.

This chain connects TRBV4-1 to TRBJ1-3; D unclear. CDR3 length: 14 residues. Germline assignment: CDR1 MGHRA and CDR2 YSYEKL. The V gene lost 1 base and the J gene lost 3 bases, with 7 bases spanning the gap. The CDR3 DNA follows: TGCGCCAGCAGCCAAGGGCGGATTGGAAACACCATATATTTT. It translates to CASSQGRIGNTIYF.

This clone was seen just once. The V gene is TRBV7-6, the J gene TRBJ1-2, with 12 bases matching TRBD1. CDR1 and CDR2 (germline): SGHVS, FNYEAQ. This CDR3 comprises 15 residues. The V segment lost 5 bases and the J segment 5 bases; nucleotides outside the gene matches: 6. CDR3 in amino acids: CASSLGTGGWYGYTF. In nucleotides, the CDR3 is TGTGCCAGCAGCCTCGGGACAGGGGGCTGGTATGGCTACACCTTC.

CDR3 in DNA: TGTGCTAGTGGTTTGACAGGGCCCCAAGAGACCCAGTACTTC. Protein product: CASGLTGPQETQYF. This rearrangement joins TRBV12-5 to TRBJ2-5; tentative D call: TRBD1 (6 bases). The V end lost 2 bases, the J end lost 1 base, and 8 bases lay between the germline ends. The CDR3 extends over 14 amino acids. CDR1 and CDR2 from the germline V gene are LGHNT and FRNRAP.

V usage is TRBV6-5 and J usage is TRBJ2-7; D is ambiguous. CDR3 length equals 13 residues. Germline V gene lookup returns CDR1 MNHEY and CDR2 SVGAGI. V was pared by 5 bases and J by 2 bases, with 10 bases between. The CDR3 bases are TGTGCCAGCAGTCCGGACCATCCCTACGAGCAGTACTTC. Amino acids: CASSPDHPYEQYF.

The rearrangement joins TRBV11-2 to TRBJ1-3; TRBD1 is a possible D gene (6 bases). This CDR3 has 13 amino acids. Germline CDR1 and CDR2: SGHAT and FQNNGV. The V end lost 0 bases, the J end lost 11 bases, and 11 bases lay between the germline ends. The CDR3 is CASSLDGAGAIYF. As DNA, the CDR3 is TGTGCCAGCAGCTTAGACGGGGCAGGGGCCATATATTTT.

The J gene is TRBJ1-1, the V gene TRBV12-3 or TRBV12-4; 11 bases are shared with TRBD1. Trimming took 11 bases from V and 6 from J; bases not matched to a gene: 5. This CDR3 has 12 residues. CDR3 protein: CAVPGQGAEAFF. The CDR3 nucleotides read TGTGCCGTCCCGGGACAGGGGGCTGAAGCTTTCTTT.

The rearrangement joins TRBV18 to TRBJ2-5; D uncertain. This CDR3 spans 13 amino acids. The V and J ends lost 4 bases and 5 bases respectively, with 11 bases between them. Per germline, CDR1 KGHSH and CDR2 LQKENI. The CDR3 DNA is TGTGCCAGCTCACGACTCGAAGGGGAGACCCAGTACTTC. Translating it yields CASSRLEGETQYF.

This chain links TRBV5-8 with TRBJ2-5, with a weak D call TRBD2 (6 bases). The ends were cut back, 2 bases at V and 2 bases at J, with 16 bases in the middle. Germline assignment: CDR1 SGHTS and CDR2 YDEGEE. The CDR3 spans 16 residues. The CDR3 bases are TGTGCCAGCAGCTTAGGGGATCTGCGGGGTCAAGAGACCCAGTACTTC. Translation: CASSLGDLRGQETQYF.

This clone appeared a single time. The CDR3 DNA reads as TGTGCCAGCAGTCCGGGACAGGGAGGTTATGGCTACACCTTC. Translating gives CASSPGQGGYGYTF. The chain recombines TRBV6-5 with TRBJ1-2, with TRBD1 matching 9 bases. J lost 5 bases, V lost 5 bases, and 6 bases had no gene match. The CDR3 runs to 14 residues. CDR1 is MNHEY and CDR2 is SVGAGI in the germline V gene.

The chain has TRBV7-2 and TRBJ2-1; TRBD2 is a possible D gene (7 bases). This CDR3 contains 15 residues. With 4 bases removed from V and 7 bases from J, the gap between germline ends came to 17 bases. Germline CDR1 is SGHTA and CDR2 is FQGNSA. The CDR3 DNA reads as TGTGCCAGCAGCTATGGGGGGGGGCCTCGGAATGAGCAGTTCTTC. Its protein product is CASSYGGGPRNEQFF.

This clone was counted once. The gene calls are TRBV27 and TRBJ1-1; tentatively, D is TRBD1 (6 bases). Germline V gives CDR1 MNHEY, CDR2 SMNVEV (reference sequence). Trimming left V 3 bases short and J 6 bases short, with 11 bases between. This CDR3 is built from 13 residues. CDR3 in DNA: TGTGCCAGCAGTTTGGTAGGGGGGTCTGAAGCTTTCTTT. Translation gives CASSLVGGSEAFF.

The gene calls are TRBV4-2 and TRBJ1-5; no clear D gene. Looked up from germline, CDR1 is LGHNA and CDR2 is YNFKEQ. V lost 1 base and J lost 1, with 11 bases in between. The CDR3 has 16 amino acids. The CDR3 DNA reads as TGTGCCAGCAGCCAAGTTTTTGCGGGGAGCAATCAGCCCCAGCATTTT. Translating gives CASSQVFAGSNQPQHF.

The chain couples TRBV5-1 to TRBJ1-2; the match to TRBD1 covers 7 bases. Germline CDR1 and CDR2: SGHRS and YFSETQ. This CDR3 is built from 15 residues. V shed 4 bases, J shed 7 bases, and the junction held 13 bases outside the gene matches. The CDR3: CASSPRQGAVSGYTF. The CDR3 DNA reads TGCGCCAGCAGCCCGCGACAGGGAGCGGTTTCTGGCTACACCTTC.

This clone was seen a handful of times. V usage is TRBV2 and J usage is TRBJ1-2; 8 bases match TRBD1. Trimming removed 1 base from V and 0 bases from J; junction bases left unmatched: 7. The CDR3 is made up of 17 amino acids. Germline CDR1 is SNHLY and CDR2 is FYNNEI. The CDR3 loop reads CASSEGIGDRPNYGYTF. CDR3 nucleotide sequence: TGTGCCAGCAGTGAAGGGATAGGGGACAGGCCTAACTATGGCTACACCTTC.

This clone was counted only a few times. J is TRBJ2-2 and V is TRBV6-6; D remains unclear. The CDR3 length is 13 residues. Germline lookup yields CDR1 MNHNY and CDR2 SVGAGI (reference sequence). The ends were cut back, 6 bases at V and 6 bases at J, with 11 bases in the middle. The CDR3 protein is CASSDPRPGELFF. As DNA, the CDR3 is TGTGCCAGCAGCGACCCAAGACCCGGGGAGCTGTTTTTT.